Listed here are 22 T cell receptor beta chains from one sample, sequenced in a study of OX40 agonist ivuxolimab in advanced cancers. The repertoire was sequenced with immunoSEQ multiplex PCR; TCRdb's copy has only in-frame clones and lacks some. The sample has approximately 60,000 clones, 84% seen once. The sample here was CD4+ or CD8+ T cells sorted from blood, taken in a trial of the OX40 agonist ivuxolimab. All receptors come from an adult with an advanced solid tumor such as melanoma, head and neck, liver or kidney cancer.

This chain links TRBV7-7 with TRBJ2-3; perhaps TRBD2 as D (6 bases). Trimming removed 4 bases at V and 6 bases at J, with 11 bases between. Germline V lookup: CDR1 SSHAT, CDR2 FNYEAQ (reference sequence). This CDR3 is built from 13 residues. The DNA of the CDR3 is TGTGCCAGCAGCTCATCGGAGGGGGATACGCAGTATTTT. Its protein is CASSSSEGDTQYF.

The chain joins TRBV7-9 to TRBJ2-7; either TRBD1 or TRBD2 may supply D (5 bases each). The V gene lost 1 base and the J gene lost 2 bases, with 18 bases spanning the gap. The germline CDR1 and CDR2 sequences are SEHNR and FQNEAQ (reference sequence). The CDR3 runs to 17 residues. This CDR3 is CASSLVSGPGTPYEQYF. For the CDR3, the DNA is TGTGCCAGCAGCTTAGTCTCCGGGCCCGGGACCCCCTACGAGCAGTACTTC.

The V call is TRBV4-2, the J call TRBJ2-1; D remains unclear. This CDR3 spans 13 amino acids. CDR1 and CDR2 from the germline V gene are LGHNA and YNFKEQ. V gave up 5 bases and J gave up 1 base, with 6 bases separating them. As DNA, the CDR3 is TGTGCCAGCAGCTACCGATCCTACAATGAGCAGTTCTTC. Translating gives CASSYRSYNEQFF.

The chain carries TRBV19 and TRBJ2-5, with 8 bases aligning to TRBD2. The CDR3 loop spans 14 amino acids. Germline V gene data show CDR1 as LNHDA and CDR2 as SQIVND (reference sequence). J was trimmed by 4 bases and V by 6 bases; bases with no gene match: 7. CDR3 sequence (DNA): TGTGCCAGTAGCGAGCGGGAGTGGAGAGAGACCCAGTACTTC. It is translated as CASSEREWRETQYF.

V gene TRBV30 combines with J gene TRBJ2-1, with TRBD2 matching 7 bases. Germline CDR1 GTSNPN, CDR2 SVGIG (reference sequence). V was pared by 1 base and J by 6 bases, with 9 bases of the junction left unmatched. The CDR3 runs to 15 residues. CDR3 in amino acids: CAWSGVAGEGNEQFF. The CDR3 DNA follows: TGTGCCTGGAGTGGGGTGGCGGGGGAAGGCAATGAGCAGTTCTTC.

This sequence joins TRBV30 and TRBJ2-4, with D perhaps TRBD2 (5 bases). This CDR3 has 12 amino acids. Germline-derived CDR1 and CDR2 are GTSNPN and SVGIG (reference sequence). Deletions cut 0 bases from V and 8 bases from J, with 8 bases between. As DNA, the CDR3 is TGTGCCTGGAGTGTAACGGAGGACATTCAGTACTTC. The encoded protein is CAWSVTEDIQYF. The full variable domain, with the rest looked up from reference TRBV30 and TRBJ2-4, is SQTIHQWPATLVQPVGSPLSLECTVEGTSNPNLYWYRQAAGRGLQLLFYSVGIGQISSEVPQNLSASRPQDRQFILSSKKLLLSDSGFYLCAWSVTEDIQYFGAGTRLSVL.

This rearrangement joins TRBV4-3 to TRBJ1-4; no clear D. Per germline, CDR1 LGHNA and CDR2 YSLEER. V was clipped by 4 bases and J by 0 bases, with 12 bases between them. The CDR3 runs 16 residues. CDR3 nucleotide sequence: TGCGCCAGCAGCCCGTCTTCGGTGGCAACTAATGAAAAACTGTTTTTT. It specifies CASSPSSVATNEKLFF.

The V and J genes are TRBV18 and TRBJ1-2; D may be TRBD1 (5 bases). V lost 2 bases to trimming and J lost 4 bases, with 14 bases between them. Germline assignment: CDR1 KGHSH and CDR2 LQKENI. The CDR3 covers 15 residues. This CDR3 reads CASSPGSDRVYGYTF. The DNA of the CDR3 is TGTGCCAGCTCACCAGGGTCCGACAGAGTCTATGGCTACACCTTC.

The chain recombines TRBV9 with TRBJ2-5; D is perhaps TRBD1 (6 bases). V was clipped by 0 bases and J by 5 bases, with 17 bases between them. CDR3 length: 16 amino acids. CDR1 SGDLS and CDR2 YYNGEE come from the germline V gene. The CDR3 reads CASSVGTVGLGETQYF. The CDR3 DNA follows: TGTGCCAGCAGCGTAGGGACAGTGGGTCTGGGGGAGACCCAGTACTTC.

The chain links TRBV11-3 to TRBJ2-7; possible D gene TRBD2, 5 bases. With 6 bases removed from V and 6 bases from J, the gap between germline ends came to 18 bases. This CDR3 contains 14 residues. CDR1 SGHNT and CDR2 YENEEA come from the germline V gene. CDR3 sequence reads: CASSLRYGKVEQYF. CDR3 nucleotides: TGTGCCAGCAGTCTCCGGTACGGGAAAGTCGAGCAGTACTTC.

The chain is built from TRBV5-1 and TRBJ2-2; 11 nucleotides align to TRBD1. The CDR3 sequence is 15 residues long. V lost 4 bases and J lost 5; bases outside the gene matches: 4. CDR1 SGHRS and CDR2 YFSETQ come from the germline V gene. The CDR3 is CASSPGQGATGELFF. CDR3 nucleotides: TGCGCCAGCAGCCCTGGACAGGGGGCAACCGGGGAGCTGTTTTTT.

The chain carries TRBV11-2 and TRBJ2-1; a possible D gene is TRBD1 (5 bases). V lost 5 bases to trimming and J lost 10 bases, with 15 bases between them. CDR3 size: 13 residues. The germline gives CDR1 SGHAT, CDR2 FQNNGV. This CDR3 is CASSLRQLGEQFF. CDR3 bases: TGTGCCAGCAGCCTTCGACAGTTAGGCGAGCAGTTCTTC.

The chain carries TRBV12-5 and TRBJ2-6; D is possibly TRBD1 (5 bases). V lost 6 bases to trimming and J lost 1 base, with 16 bases between them. CDR1 and CDR2 (germline): LGHNT, FRNRAP. The length of the CDR3 is 17 residues. In nucleotides, the CDR3 is TGTGCTAGTGGGGCAGGGTACCTCCAGTCTGGGGCCAACGTCCTGACTTTC. Its protein product is CASGAGYLQSGANVLTF.

The chain joins TRBV5-1 to TRBJ2-5; 16 nucleotides match TRBD2. The CDR3 is 15 amino acids. Losses at the gene ends were 2 bases for V and 7 bases for J; bases not matched to a gene: 2. Germline V lookup: CDR1 SGHRS, CDR2 YFSETQ. Here the CDR3 reads CASSFGTSGRGTQYF. The CDR3, as DNA: TGCGCCAGCAGCTTCGGGACTAGCGGGAGGGGGACCCAGTACTTC.

The chain has TRBV28 and TRBJ2-5, with TRBD1 matching 8 bases. Trimming took 2 bases from V and 5 from J; bases not matched to a gene: 7. The CDR3 contains 15 residues. The germline V gene has CDR1 MDHEN and CDR2 SYDVKM. CDR3 in DNA: TGTGCCAGCAGTTTAGTTCAGGGGGCCCGGGAGACCCAGTACTTC. This sequence encodes CASSLVQGARETQYF.

The rearrangement uses TRBV4-3 and TRBJ2-2, with D possibly TRBD1 on 6 matching bases. Germline CDR1 and CDR2: LGHNA and YSLEER. There are 20 residues in the CDR3. Trimming took off 1 base at V and 0 bases at J, with 21 bases between the two ends. The CDR3 nucleotides are TGCGCCAGCAGCCAAGTACGTTGGCCCAGGGGTAATACGAACACCGGGGAGCTGTTTTTT. Its translation is CASSQVRWPRGNTNTGELFF.

The V gene is TRBV2, the J gene TRBJ2-6; D is perhaps TRBD2 (6 bases). Germline V gene sequence: CDR1 SNHLY, CDR2 FYNNEI. CDR3 length equals 14 residues. V was pared by 6 bases and J by 0 bases, with 6 bases between. This CDR3 reads CASRTSSGANVLTF. CDR3 sequence (DNA): TGTGCCAGCAGGACTAGCTCTGGGGCCAACGTCCTGACTTTC. Full variable domain (outside the CDR3, taken from reference TRBV2 and TRBJ2-6): EPEVTQTPSHQVTQMGQEVILRCVPISNHLYFYWYRQILGQKVEFLVSFYNNEISEKSEIFDDQFSVERPDGSNFTLKIRSTKLEDSAMYFCASRTSSGANVLTFGAGSRLTVL.

This clone was picked up a small number of times. This chain connects TRBV10-3 to TRBJ2-1, with TRBD2 matching over 8 bases. Germline lookup yields CDR1 ENHRY and CDR2 SYGVKD. The CDR3 consists of 16 residues. V dropped 2 bases and J dropped 4; count of bases not matched to a gene: 7. The CDR3 protein is CAISERIGGVYNEQFF. CDR3 DNA: TGTGCCATCAGTGAGAGAATCGGGGGGGTTTACAATGAGCAGTTCTTC.

The chain combines TRBV18 with TRBJ2-5, with TRBD1 as a possible D gene (6 bases). The CDR3 extends over 15 amino acids. Germline-derived CDR1 and CDR2 are KGHSH and LQKENI. V was pared by 3 bases and J by 5 bases, with 16 bases between. The DNA for the CDR3 is TGTGCCAGCTCACCGAATACAGGGTTTGGGGAGACCCAGTACTTC. This codes for CASSPNTGFGETQYF.

The chain is built from TRBV4-2 and TRBJ2-3; D uncertain. The CDR3 is made up of 15 amino acids. V was clipped by 0 bases and J by 4 bases, with 11 bases between them. Germline assignment: CDR1 LGHNA and CDR2 YNFKEQ. The CDR3 here is CASSQDALTADTQYF. The CDR3 region has the DNA TGTGCCAGCAGCCAAGACGCCCTCACGGCAGATACGCAGTATTTT.

This chain connects TRBV9 to TRBJ2-3, with 10 bases that match TRBD2. Germline lookup yields CDR1 SGDLS and CDR2 YYNGEE. The CDR3 sequence is 15 residues long. J was trimmed by 3 bases and V by 5 bases; bases with no gene match: 6. The CDR3 loop reads CASRPQGLATDTQYF. The CDR3, as DNA: TGTGCCAGCAGACCCCAGGGACTAGCGACAGATACGCAGTATTTT.

The rearrangement joins TRBV5-6 to TRBJ1-5; D not certain. The V gene lost 4 bases and the J gene lost 1 base, with 12 bases spanning the gap. The CDR3 is 15 residues long. Germline CDR1 and CDR2: SGHDT and YYEEEE. The CDR3 nucleotides read TGTGCCAGCAGCCCGGGTCCCGACAGCAATCAGCCCCAGCATTTT. Its protein product is CASSPGPDSNQPQHF.